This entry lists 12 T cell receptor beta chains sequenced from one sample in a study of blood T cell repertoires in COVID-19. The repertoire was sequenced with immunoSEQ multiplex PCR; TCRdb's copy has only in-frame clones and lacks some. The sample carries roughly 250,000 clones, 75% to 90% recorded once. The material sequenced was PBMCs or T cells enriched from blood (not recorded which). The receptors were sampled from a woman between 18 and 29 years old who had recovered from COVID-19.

CDR3 protein: CASTGIGSPYGYTF. The CDR3 region has the DNA TGTGCCAGTACGGGGATCGGGAGCCCCTATGGCTACACCTTC. The chain employs TRBV19 and TRBJ1-2; D gene uncertain. Germline CDR1 LNHDA, CDR2 SQIVND (reference sequence). Trimming took 7 bases from V and 4 from J, leaving 16 bases between them. The CDR3 runs 14 residues.

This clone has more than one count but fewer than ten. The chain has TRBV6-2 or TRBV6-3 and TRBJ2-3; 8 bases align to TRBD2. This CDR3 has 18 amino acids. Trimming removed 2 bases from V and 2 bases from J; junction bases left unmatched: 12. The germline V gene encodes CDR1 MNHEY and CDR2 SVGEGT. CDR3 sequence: CASSYHARAGGYTDTQYF. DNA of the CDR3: TGTGCCAGCAGTTACCACGCGCGGGCGGGGGGATACACAGATACGCAGTATTTT.

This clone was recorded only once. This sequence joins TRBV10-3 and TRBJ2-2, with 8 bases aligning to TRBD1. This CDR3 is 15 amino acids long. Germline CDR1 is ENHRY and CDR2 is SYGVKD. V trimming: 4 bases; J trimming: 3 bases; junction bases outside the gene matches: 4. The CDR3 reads CAISGTGKDTGELFF. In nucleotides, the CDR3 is TGTGCCATCAGTGGGACAGGGAAGGACACCGGGGAGCTGTTTTTT.

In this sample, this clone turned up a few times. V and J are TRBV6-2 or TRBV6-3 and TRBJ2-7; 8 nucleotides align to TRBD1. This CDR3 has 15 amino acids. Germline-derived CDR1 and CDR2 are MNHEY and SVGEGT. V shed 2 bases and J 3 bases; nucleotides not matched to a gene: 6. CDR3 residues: CASSYGGQGYYEQYF. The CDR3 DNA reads TGTGCCAGCAGTTACGGCGGACAGGGTTACTACGAGCAGTACTTC.

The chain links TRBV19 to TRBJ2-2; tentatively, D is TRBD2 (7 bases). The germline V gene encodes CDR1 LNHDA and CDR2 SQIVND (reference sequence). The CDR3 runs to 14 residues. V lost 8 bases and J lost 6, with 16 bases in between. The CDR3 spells CASCTGRGSGELFF. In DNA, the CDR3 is TGTGCCAGTTGTACAGGGCGGGGGTCCGGGGAGCTGTTTTTT.

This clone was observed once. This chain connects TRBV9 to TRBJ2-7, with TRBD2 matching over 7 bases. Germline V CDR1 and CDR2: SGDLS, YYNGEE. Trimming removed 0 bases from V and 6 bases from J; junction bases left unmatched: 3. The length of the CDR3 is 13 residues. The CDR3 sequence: CASSVEGGTEQYF. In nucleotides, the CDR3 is TGTGCCAGCAGCGTAGAGGGAGGGACCGAGCAGTACTTC.

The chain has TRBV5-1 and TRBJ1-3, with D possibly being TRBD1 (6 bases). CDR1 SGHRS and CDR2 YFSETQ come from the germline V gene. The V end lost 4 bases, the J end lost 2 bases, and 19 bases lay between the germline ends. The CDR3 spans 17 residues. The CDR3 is CASSPETGSLPGNTIYF. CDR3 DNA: TGCGCCAGCAGCCCGGAGACAGGATCCCTGCCTGGAAACACCATATATTTT.

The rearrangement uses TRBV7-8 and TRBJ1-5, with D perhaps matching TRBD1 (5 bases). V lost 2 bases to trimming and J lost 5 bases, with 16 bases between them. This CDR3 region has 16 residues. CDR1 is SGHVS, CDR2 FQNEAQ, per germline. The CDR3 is CASSLWGDEGDQPQHF. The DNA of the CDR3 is TGTGCCAGCAGCTTATGGGGTGACGAAGGGGATCAGCCCCAGCATTTT.

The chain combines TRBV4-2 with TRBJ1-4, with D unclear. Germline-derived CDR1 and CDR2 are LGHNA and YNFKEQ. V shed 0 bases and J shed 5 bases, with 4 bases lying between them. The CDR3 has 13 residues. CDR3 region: CASSQDGNEKLFF. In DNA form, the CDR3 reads TGTGCCAGCAGCCAAGATGGCAATGAAAAACTGTTTTTT.

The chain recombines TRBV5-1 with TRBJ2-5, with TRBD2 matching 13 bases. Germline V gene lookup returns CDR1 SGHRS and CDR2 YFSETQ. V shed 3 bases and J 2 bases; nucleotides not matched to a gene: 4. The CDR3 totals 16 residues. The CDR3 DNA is TGCGCCAGCAGCTCATGGACTAGCGGGGGACAAGAGACCCAGTACTTC. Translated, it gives CASSSWTSGGQETQYF.

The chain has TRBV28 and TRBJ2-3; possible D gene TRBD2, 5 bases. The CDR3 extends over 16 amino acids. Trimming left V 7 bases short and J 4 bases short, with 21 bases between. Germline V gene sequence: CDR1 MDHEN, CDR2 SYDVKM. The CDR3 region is CASIERVTGLADTQYF. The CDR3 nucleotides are TGTGCCAGCATCGAAAGGGTGACGGGGTTGGCAGATACGCAGTATTTT.

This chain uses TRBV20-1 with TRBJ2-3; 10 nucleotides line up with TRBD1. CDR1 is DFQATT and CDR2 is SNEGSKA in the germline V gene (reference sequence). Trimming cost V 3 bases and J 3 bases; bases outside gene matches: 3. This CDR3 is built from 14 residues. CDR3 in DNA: TGCAGTGCTAGTAGACAGGGGGCGACAGATACGCAGTATTTT. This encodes CSASRQGATDTQYF.